Each of the 21 T cell receptor beta chains below was sequenced from the same sample in a study of regulatory dendritic cells for organ transplantation. The table came from immunoSEQ multiplex PCR; TCRdb's copy has only in-frame clones and leaves some out. The sample includes about 29,000 clones, about four fifths of them seen just once. The sequencing sample was made of naive CD4+ T cells from blood. Stated subset: CD45RA+ naive T cells. These receptors were taken from a human donor in good health.

The chain couples TRBV7-8 to TRBJ2-1; tentatively, D is TRBD2 (7 bases). This CDR3 spans 15 amino acids. Germline V gives CDR1 SGHVS, CDR2 FQNEAQ. V lost 5 bases to trimming and J lost 2 bases, with 13 bases between them. The CDR3 reads CASSPPGGPYNEQFF. CDR3 nucleotides: TGTGCCAGCAGCCCGCCGGGGGGCCCCTACAATGAGCAGTTCTTC.

The chain carries TRBV7-8 and TRBJ2-2; tentatively, D is TRBD1 (6 bases). The CDR3 is 13 residues long. V was clipped by 4 bases and J by 5 bases, with 8 bases between them. Germline V lookup: CDR1 SGHVS, CDR2 FQNEAQ. The CDR3 DNA reads TGTGCCAGCAGCTACAGGGTTACCGGGGAGCTGTTTTTT. It yields the protein CASSYRVTGELFF.

V and J are TRBV23-1 and TRBJ2-4, with D perhaps matching TRBD2 (6 bases). TRBV23-1 is treated as an ORF (open reading frame) with a function not yet certain. V gave up 4 bases and J gave up 2 bases, with 12 bases separating them. This CDR3 comprises 15 residues. The CDR3: CASSPPGTSKNIQYF. As DNA, the CDR3 is TGCGCCAGCAGTCCACCCGGGACTTCCAAAAACATTCAGTACTTC.

The V call is TRBV29-1, the J call TRBJ2-7, with 7 bases matching TRBD1. With 7 bases clipped from V and 0 bases from J, the junction kept 6 bases outside the gene matches. Germline CDR1 is SQVTM and CDR2 is ANQGSEA. The CDR3 contains 13 residues. The CDR3 protein is CSAKGQSSYEQYF. The DNA for the CDR3 is TGCAGCGCCAAGGGACAGTCCTCCTACGAGCAGTACTTC.

V and J are TRBV5-1 and TRBJ2-7; 7 bases are a match to TRBD1. V shed 2 bases, J shed 3 bases, and the junction held 8 bases outside the gene matches. Per the germline V gene, CDR1 is SGHRS and CDR2 is YFSETQ. This CDR3 spans 15 amino acids. This chain's CDR3 is CASSFEGQTNYEQYF. In DNA, the CDR3 is TGCGCCAGCAGCTTCGAGGGACAGACCAACTACGAGCAGTACTTC. The whole variable domain, filled in from reference TRBV5-1 and TRBJ2-7, reads KAGVTQTPRYLIKTRGQQVTLSCSPISGHRSVSWYQQTPGQGLQFLFEYFSETQRNKGNFPGRFSGRQFSNSRSEMNVSTLELGDSALYLCASSFEGQTNYEQYFGPGTRLTVT.

The chain joins TRBV6-1 to TRBJ1-2; 8 bases match TRBD1. Germline CDR1 reads MNHNS; CDR2 reads SASEGT. The V and J ends lost 1 base and 2 bases, in that order; junction bases with no gene match: 9. The length of the CDR3 is 17 residues. The CDR3 DNA sequence: TGTGCCAGCAGTGAAGTTCGGCAGGGGGCGATGAACTATGGCTACACCTTC. This gives the protein CASSEVRQGAMNYGYTF.

The V call is TRBV5-4, the J call TRBJ1-1, with D perhaps TRBD1 (5 bases). Trimming removed 3 bases from V and 2 bases from J, with 8 bases in between. The CDR3 length is 13 residues. Germline assignment: CDR1 SGHNT and CDR2 YYREEE (reference sequence). The chain's CDR3 is CASSYGQNTEAFF. The CDR3, as DNA: TGTGCCAGCAGCTATGGACAAAACACTGAAGCTTTCTTT.

This clone was counted a single time. V and J are TRBV6-4 and TRBJ2-1; a possible D gene is TRBD2 (6 bases). The CDR3 length is 13 residues. V lost 6 bases and J lost 5, with 11 bases in between. CDR1 is MRHNA, CDR2 SNTAGT, per germline. This chain's CDR3 is CASSDAGHNEQFF. CDR3 coding DNA: TGTGCCAGCAGCGACGCGGGACACAATGAGCAGTTCTTC.

The chain uses TRBV27 and TRBJ2-7, with 11 positions matching TRBD1. The CDR3 is 15 residues long. J gave up 3 bases and V 5 bases, and 6 bases lay outside the gene matches. In germline, CDR1 is MNHEY, CDR2 SMNVEV (reference sequence). The CDR3 region has the DNA TGTGCCAGCAGTCAGACAGGGACAGGGGGCTACGAGCAGTACTTC. This codes for CASSQTGTGGYEQYF.

The chain employs TRBV4-2 and TRBJ2-7; D is possibly TRBD1 (7 bases). The V end lost 1 base, the J end lost 5 bases, and 18 bases lay between the germline ends. The CDR3 has 16 residues. CDR1 LGHNA and CDR2 YNFKEQ come from the germline V gene. The DNA of the CDR3 is TGTGCCAGCAGCCAAGCCCTTAGGGGCAGGGGGGACGAGCAGTACTTC. Its translation: CASSQALRGRGDEQYF.

The V and J genes are TRBV5-1 and TRBJ2-1; TRBD1 agrees at 7 bases. The CDR3 runs 16 residues. The germline gives CDR1 SGHRS, CDR2 YFSETQ. V was clipped by 7 bases and J by 0 bases; unmatched bases: 10. The CDR3 here is CASSLTGTSSYNEQFF. The DNA of the CDR3 is TGCGCCAGCTCTTTGACAGGGACCAGCTCCTACAATGAGCAGTTCTTC.

The chain uses TRBV5-4 and TRBJ1-1; D not resolved. Per germline, CDR1 SGHNT and CDR2 YYREEE (reference sequence). Between the trimmed V and J ends, which lost 0 bases and 0 bases, there was a span of 9 bases. The CDR3 sequence is 15 residues long. CDR3 in amino acids: CASSLVSGMNTEAFF. The DNA for the CDR3 is TGTGCCAGCAGCTTGGTGTCAGGAATGAACACTGAAGCTTTCTTT. Filled out from reference TRBV5-4 and TRBJ1-1, the complete variable domain reads ETGVTQSPTHLIKTRGQQVTLRCSSQSGHNTVSWYQQALGQGPQFIFQYYREEENGRGNFPPRFSGLQFPNYSSELNVNALELDDSALYLCASSLVSGMNTEAFFGQGTRLTVV.

V and J are TRBV7-6 and TRBJ2-3, with TRBD1 identical over 7 bases. This CDR3 contains 16 residues. The trim removed 5 bases at V and 4 bases at J, leaving 12 bases unmatched. CDR1 and CDR2 from the germline V gene are SGHVS and FNYEAQ. CDR3 DNA sequence: TGTGCCAGCAGCCCCACGGGACAGCGAAGGTCAGATACGCAGTATTTT. Protein sequence: CASSPTGQRRSDTQYF.

The J gene is TRBJ1-1, the V gene TRBV29-1; D not certain. The ends were cut back, 1 base at V and 0 bases at J, with 6 bases in the middle. Germline V lookup: CDR1 SQVTM, CDR2 ANQGSEA. The CDR3 is made up of 13 amino acids. CDR3 amino acids: CSVEGAMNTEAFF. CDR3 coding DNA: TGCAGCGTTGAAGGGGCAATGAACACTGAAGCTTTCTTT.

The chain has TRBV5-4 and TRBJ2-3, with 10 bases that match TRBD2. Unmatched junction bases numbered 8, after V lost 0 bases and J lost 4 bases. The V gene's germline CDR1 is SGHNT and CDR2 YYREEE (reference sequence). The length of the CDR3 is 17 residues. CDR3 DNA sequence: TGTGCCAGCAGCTTGGATCGACTAGCGGGTATCTCAGATACGCAGTATTTT. Translating gives CASSLDRLAGISDTQYF.

The rearrangement uses TRBV2 and TRBJ1-2; 9 bases are shared with TRBD1. Trimming at V came to 7 bases and at J to 7 bases, leaving 7 bases not matched to a gene. The germline V gene encodes CDR1 SNHLY and CDR2 FYNNEI. CDR3 length: 13 amino acids. CDR3 sequence reads: CASITQGAGGYTF. CDR3 coding DNA: TGTGCCAGCATTACACAGGGGGCGGGTGGCTACACCTTC.

The V and J genes are TRBV5-1 and TRBJ2-5, with TRBD2 as a possible D gene (7 bases). The CDR3 totals 15 residues. Germline CDR1 reads SGHRS; CDR2 reads YFSETQ. Trimming pared 0 bases from V and 4 bases from J, leaving 13 bases between. The chain's CDR3 is CASSLGLGGPETQYF. DNA for the CDR3: TGCGCCAGCAGCTTGGGGTTGGGGGGGCCAGAGACCCAGTACTTC.

The chain recombines TRBV7-2 with TRBJ2-1; 9 bases fit TRBD2. Trimming removed 1 base from V and 9 bases from J; junction bases left unmatched: 7. The CDR3 consists of 15 residues. CDR1 and CDR2 from the germline V gene are SGHTA and FQGNSA. DNA of the CDR3: TGTGCCAGCAGCTTAGATCGCGGGGGGGCTACTGAGCAGTTCTTC. It encodes CASSLDRGGATEQFF.

The rearrangement joins TRBV2 to TRBJ2-3; 11 positions match TRBD2. The CDR3 spans 14 residues. Germline V lookup: CDR1 SNHLY, CDR2 FYNNEI. The J segment lost 1 base and the V segment lost 8 bases, leaving 2 bases of the junction unmatched. CDR3 sequence reads: CASVAGGGTDTQYF. The CDR3, as DNA: TGTGCCAGCGTAGCGGGGGGGGGCACAGATACGCAGTATTTT.

The gene calls are TRBV7-9 and TRBJ2-5, with TRBD1 matching over 9 bases. Germline CDR1 reads SEHNR; CDR2 reads FQNEAQ (reference sequence). V was pared by 5 bases and J by 6 bases, with 13 bases of the junction left unmatched. The CDR3 extends over 16 amino acids. The CDR3 nucleotides are TGTGCCAGCAGCCGTCCCGACAGGGGGGCAGGAAAGACCCAGTACTTC. The encoded protein is CASSRPDRGAGKTQYF.

V and J are TRBV2 and TRBJ2-5; 10 bases line up with TRBD2. The germline V gene encodes CDR1 SNHLY and CDR2 FYNNEI. The V and J ends lost 5 bases and 1 base, in that order; junction bases with no gene match: 1. The CDR3 is 14 amino acids. CDR3 sequence reads: CASSRTSGQETQYF. The CDR3 DNA is TGTGCCAGCAGTCGGACTAGCGGCCAAGAGACCCAGTACTTC. Based on the CDR3 plus reference TRBV2 and TRBJ2-5, the full variable domain is EPEVTQTPSHQVTQMGQEVILRCVPISNHLYFYWYRQILGQKVEFLVSFYNNEISEKSEIFDDQFSVERPDGSNFTLKIRSTKLEDSAMYFCASSRTSGQETQYFGPGTRLLVL.